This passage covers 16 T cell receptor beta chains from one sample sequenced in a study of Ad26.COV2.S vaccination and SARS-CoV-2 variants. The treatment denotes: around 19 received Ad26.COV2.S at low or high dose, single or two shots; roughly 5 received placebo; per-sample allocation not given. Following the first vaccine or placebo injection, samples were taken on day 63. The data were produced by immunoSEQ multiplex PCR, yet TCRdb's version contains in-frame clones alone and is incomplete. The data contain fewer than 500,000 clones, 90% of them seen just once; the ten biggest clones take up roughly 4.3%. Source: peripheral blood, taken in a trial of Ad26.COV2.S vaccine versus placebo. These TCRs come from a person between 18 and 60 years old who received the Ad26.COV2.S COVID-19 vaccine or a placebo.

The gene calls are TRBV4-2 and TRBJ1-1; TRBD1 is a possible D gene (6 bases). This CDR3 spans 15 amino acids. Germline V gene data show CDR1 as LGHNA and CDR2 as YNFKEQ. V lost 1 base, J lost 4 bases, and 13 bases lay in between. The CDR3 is CASSQAGEGGTEAFF. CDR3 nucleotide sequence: TGTGCCAGCAGCCAAGCAGGAGAAGGGGGCACTGAAGCTTTCTTT.

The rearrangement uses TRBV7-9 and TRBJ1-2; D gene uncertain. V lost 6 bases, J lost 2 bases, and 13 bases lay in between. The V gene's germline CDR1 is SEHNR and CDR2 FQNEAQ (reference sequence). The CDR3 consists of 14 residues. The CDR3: CASSQNTQNYGYTF. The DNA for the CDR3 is TGTGCCAGCAGTCAAAATACTCAGAACTATGGCTACACCTTC.

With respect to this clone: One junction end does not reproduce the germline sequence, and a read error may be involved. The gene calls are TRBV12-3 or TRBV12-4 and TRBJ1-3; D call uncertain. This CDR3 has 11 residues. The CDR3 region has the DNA TGTGCCAGCACTTTAGGGAACACCATATATTTT. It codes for CASTLGNTIYF.

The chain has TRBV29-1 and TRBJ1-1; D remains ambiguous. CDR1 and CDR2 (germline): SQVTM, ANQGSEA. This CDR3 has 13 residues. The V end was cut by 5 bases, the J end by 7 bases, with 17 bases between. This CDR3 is CSVSISAGYEAFF. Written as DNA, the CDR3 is TGCAGCGTTTCCATTTCCGCCGGGTATGAAGCTTTCTTT.

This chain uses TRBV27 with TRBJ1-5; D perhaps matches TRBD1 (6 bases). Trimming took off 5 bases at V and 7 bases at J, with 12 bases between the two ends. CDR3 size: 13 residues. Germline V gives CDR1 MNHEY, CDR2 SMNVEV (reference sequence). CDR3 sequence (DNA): TGTGCCAGCAGTACGGACAGAGGGCAGCCCCAGCATTTT. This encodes CASSTDRGQPQHF.

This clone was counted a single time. CDR3 bases: TGTGCCAGCAGCCCAGACGGGGGAACAGGGGGCCGCAATCAGCCCCAGCATTTT. This codes for CASSPDGGTGGRNQPQHF. The gene calls are TRBV7-8 and TRBJ1-5; the match to TRBD1 covers 9 bases. The length of the CDR3 is 18 residues. Germline V gene lookup returns CDR1 SGHVS and CDR2 FQNEAQ. With 5 bases clipped from V and 2 bases from J, the junction kept 13 bases outside the gene matches. The whole variable domain, filled in from reference TRBV7-8 and TRBJ1-5, reads GAGVSQSPRYKVAKRGQDVALRCDPISGHVSLFWYQQALGQGPEFLTYFQNEAQLDKSGLPSDRFFAERPEGSVSTLKIQRTQQEDSAVYLCASSPDGGTGGRNQPQHFGDGTRLSIL.

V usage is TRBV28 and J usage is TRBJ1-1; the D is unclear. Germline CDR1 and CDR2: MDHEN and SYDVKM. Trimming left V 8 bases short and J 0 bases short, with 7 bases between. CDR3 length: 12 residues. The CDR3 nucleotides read TGTGCCAGCGTCAGGATGAACACTGAAGCTTTCTTT. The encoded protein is CASVRMNTEAFF.

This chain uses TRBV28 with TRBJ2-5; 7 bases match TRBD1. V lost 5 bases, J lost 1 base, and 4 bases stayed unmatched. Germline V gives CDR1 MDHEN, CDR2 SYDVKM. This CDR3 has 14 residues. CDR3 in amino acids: CASSKGTVQETQYF. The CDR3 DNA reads TGTGCCAGCAGTAAAGGGACAGTCCAAGAGACCCAGTACTTC.

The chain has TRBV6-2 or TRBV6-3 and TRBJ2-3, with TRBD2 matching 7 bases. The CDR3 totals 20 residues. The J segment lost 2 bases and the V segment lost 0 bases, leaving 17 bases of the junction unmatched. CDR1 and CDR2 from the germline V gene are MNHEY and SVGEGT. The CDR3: CASSYSPPGEQRGDTDTQYF. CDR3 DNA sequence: TGTGCCAGCAGTTACTCTCCCCCCGGAGAACAGCGGGGTGACACAGATACGCAGTATTTT.

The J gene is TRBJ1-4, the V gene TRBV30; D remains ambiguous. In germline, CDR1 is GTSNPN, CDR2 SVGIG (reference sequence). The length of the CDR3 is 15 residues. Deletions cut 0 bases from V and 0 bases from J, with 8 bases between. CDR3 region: CAWSVGLSTNEKLFF. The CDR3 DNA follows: TGTGCCTGGAGTGTAGGCCTCTCAACTAATGAAAAACTGTTTTTT.

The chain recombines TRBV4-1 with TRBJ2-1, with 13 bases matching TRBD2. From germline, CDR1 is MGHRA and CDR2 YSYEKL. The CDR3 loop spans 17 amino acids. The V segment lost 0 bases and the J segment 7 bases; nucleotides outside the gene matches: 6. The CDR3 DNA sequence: TGCGCCAGCAGCCAAGAGCTGGGACTAGCGGGATGGAATGAGCAGTTCTTC. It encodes CASSQELGLAGWNEQFF.

The CDR3 DNA follows: TGTGCCAGCAGCCACCAGACAGGGTTCGAGCAGTACTTC. Its protein is CASSHQTGFEQYF. The chain recombines TRBV7-9 with TRBJ2-7, with 7 positions matching TRBD1. The CDR3 runs 13 residues. Trimming at V came to 5 bases and at J to 6 bases, leaving 7 bases not matched to a gene. Germline-derived CDR1 and CDR2 are SEHNR and FQNEAQ (reference sequence).

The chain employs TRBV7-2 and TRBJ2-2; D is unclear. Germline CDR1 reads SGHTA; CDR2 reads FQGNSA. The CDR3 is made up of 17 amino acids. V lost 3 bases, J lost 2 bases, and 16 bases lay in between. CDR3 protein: CASSFRSGYSNTGELFF. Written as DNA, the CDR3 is TGTGCCAGCAGCTTCAGGTCCGGCTATAGTAACACCGGGGAGCTGTTTTTT.

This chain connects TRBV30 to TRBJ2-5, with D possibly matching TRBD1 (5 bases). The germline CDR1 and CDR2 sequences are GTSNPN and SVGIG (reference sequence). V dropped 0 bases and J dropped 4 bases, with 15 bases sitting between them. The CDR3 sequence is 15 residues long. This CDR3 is CAWSVPRDGSETQYF. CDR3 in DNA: TGTGCCTGGAGTGTCCCCAGGGATGGGTCAGAGACCCAGTACTTC.

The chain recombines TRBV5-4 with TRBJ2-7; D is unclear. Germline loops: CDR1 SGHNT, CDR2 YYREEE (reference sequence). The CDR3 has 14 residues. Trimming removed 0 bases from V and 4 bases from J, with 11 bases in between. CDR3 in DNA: TGTGCCAGCAGCTTGGATCGGACGCTGTACGAGCAGTACTTC. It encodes CASSLDRTLYEQYF.

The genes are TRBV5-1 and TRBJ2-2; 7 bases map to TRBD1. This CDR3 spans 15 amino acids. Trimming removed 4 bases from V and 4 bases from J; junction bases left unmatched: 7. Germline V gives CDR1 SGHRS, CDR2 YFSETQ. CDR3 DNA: TGCGCCAGCAGCGGGACAGCTAAGCCCACCGGGGAGCTGTTTTTT. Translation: CASSGTAKPTGELFF. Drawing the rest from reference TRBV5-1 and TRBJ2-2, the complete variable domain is KAGVTQTPRYLIKTRGQQVTLSCSPISGHRSVSWYQQTPGQGLQFLFEYFSETQRNKGNFPGRFSGRQFSNSRSEMNVSTLELGDSALYLCASSGTAKPTGELFFGEGSRLTVL.